This TCR beta chain was sequenced during a study of breast tumors, draining lymph nodes, adjacent tissues. Findings of the study overall: Compared with basal-like, luminal-like tumors shared significantly more repertoire with nontumor tissue.

Axillary draining lymph nodes of breast cancer patients supplied the node samples. The V end was cut by 1 base, the J end by 4 bases, with 11 bases between. CDR1 and CDR2 (germline): SGHAT, FQNNGV. CDR3 length equals 14 residues. This clonotype has a count of ten or more. Its antigen remains unknown. TCRdb recomputed calls from the multiplex PCR reads with MiXCR, one row per CDR3 protein. Counted here are 160,000 or so distinct CDR3 sequences, about 34% occurring once; the ten biggest clones make up less than 4%. This clonotype was obtained from a female donor with breast cancer. Some clones in this sample may be carry-over from other donors' samples. The specimen sequenced was axillary lymph node tissue. The chain employs TRBV11-2 and TRBJ2-7, with D unclear. CDR3 nucleotide sequence: TGTGCCAGCAGCTTAGTGGCAGGAAAATACGAGCAGTACTTC. It codes for CASSLVAGKYEQYF.